The clone carrying this T cell receptor beta chain has more than one count but fewer than ten. Its antigen is as yet unknown. The sample is drawn from a study of T cell clonotyping in hematopoietic cell transplantation. Findings and caveats of the study: At the given depth, recipient repertoires were over 95% de novo clonotypes. Higher Inverse Simpson Index values in graft donor and pretransplant recipient predicted broader posttransplant TCR diversity. Without cell sorting, CD4 versus CD8 contributions remain unresolved. Recipient TCR diversity dropped after transplant; expanded clonotypes rose from day 30 to 180.

Some clones are missing from TCRdb's copy, which holds only in-frame ones; the method was immunoSEQ multiplex PCR. The sample includes about 12,000 clones, roughly 50% seen only once; the top ten take about a tenth. This CDR3 is built from 14 residues. Trimming took off 6 bases at V and 0 bases at J, with 9 bases between the two ends. Germline CDR1 reads MNHNS; CDR2 reads SASEGT. The genes are TRBV6-1 and TRBJ1-3, with no clear D. The TCR was taken from a man aged 50 or older in good health. Some clones in this sample may be carry-over from other donors' samples. Material for sequencing was peripheral blood mononuclear cells. CDR3 residues: CASSERSSGNTIYF. The CDR3 nucleotides read TGTGCCAGCAGCGAGCGAAGCTCTGGAAACACCATATATTTT.